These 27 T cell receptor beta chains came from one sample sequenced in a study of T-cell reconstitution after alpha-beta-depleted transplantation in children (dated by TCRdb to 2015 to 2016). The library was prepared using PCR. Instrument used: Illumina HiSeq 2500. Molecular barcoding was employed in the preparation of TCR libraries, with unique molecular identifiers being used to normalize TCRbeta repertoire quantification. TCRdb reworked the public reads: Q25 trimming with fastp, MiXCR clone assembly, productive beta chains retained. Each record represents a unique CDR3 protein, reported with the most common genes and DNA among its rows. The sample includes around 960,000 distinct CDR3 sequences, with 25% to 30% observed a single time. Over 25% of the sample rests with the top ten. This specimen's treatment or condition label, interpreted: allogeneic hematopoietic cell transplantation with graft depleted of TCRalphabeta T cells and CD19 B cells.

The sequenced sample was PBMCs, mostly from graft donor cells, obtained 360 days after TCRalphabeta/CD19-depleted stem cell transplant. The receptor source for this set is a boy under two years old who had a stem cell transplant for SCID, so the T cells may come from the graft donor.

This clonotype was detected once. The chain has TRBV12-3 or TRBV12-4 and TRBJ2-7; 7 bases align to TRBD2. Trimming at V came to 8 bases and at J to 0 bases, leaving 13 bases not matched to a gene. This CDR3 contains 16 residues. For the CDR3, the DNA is TGTGCCAGCTCGGGTTACGGAAGCGGGGCCTCCTACGAGCAGTACTTC. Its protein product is CASSGYGSGASYEQYF.

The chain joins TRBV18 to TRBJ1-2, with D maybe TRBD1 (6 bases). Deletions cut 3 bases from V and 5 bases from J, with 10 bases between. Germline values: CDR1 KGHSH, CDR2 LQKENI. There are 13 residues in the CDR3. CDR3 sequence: CASSPGQKYGYTF. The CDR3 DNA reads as TGTGCCAGCTCACCTGGACAGAAATATGGCTACACCTTC.

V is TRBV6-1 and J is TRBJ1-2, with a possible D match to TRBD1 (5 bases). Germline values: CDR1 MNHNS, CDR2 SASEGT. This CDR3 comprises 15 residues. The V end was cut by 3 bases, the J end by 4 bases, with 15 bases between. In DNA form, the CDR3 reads TGTGCCAGCAGTGATAGAGCAGGGCACAGCTATGGCTACACCTTC. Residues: CASSDRAGHSYGYTF.

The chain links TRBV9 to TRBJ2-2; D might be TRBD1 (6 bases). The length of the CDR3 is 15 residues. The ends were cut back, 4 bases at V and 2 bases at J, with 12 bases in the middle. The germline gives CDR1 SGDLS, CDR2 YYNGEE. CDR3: CASSFPDRNTGELFF. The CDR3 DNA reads TGTGCCAGCAGCTTCCCGGACAGAAACACCGGGGAGCTGTTTTTT. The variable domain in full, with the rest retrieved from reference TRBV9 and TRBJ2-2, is DSGVTQTPKHLITATGQRVTLRCSPRSGDLSVYWYQQSLDQGLQFLIQYYNGEERAKGNILERFSAQQFPDLHSELNLSSLELGDSALYFCASSFPDRNTGELFFGEGSRLTVL.

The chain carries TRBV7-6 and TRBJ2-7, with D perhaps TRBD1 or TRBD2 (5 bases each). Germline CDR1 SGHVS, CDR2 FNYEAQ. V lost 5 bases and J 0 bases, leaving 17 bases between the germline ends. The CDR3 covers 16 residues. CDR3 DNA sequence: TGTGCCAGCAGCAGAGTGACGGGGCCGGTCTCCTACGAGCAGTACTTC. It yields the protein CASSRVTGPVSYEQYF.

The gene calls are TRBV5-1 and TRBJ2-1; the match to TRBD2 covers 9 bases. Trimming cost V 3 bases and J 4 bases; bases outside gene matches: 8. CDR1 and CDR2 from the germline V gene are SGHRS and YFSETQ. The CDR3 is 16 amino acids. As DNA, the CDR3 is TGCGCCAGCAGCTCCCTATCAGCGGGAGGTTACAATGAGCAGTTCTTC. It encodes CASSSLSAGGYNEQFF.

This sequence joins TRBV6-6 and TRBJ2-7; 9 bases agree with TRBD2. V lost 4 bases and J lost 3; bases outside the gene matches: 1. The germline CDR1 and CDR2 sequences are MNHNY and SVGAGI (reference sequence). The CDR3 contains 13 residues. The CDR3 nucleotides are TGTGCCAGCAGTTCTAGCGGGATCTACGAGCAGTACTTC. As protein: CASSSSGIYEQYF.

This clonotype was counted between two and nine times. The CDR3 sequence is CSARDPSSSSYEQYF. CDR3 DNA sequence: TGCAGTGCTAGAGATCCGTCCTCGAGCTCCTACGAGCAGTACTTC. The chain combines TRBV20-1 with TRBJ2-7; no reliable D call. With 0 bases removed from V and 0 bases from J, the gap between germline ends came to 12 bases. Germline CDR1 reads DFQATT; CDR2 reads SNEGSKA (reference sequence). The CDR3 sequence is 15 residues long.

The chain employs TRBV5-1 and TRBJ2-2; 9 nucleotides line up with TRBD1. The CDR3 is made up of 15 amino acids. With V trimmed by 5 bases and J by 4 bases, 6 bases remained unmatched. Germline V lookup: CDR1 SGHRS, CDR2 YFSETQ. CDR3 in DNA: TGCGCCAGCAGACAACAGGGGGCGAGCACCGGGGAGCTGTTTTTT. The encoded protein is CASRQQGASTGELFF. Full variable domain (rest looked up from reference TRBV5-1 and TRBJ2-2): KAGVTQTPRYLIKTRGQQVTLSCSPISGHRSVSWYQQTPGQGLQFLFEYFSETQRNKGNFPGRFSGRQFSNSRSEMNVSTLELGDSALYLCASRQQGASTGELFFGEGSRLTVL.

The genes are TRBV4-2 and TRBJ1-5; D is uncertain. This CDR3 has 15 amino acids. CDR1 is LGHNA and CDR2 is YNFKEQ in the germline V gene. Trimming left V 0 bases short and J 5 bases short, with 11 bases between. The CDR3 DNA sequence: TGTGCCAGCAGCCAAGAAGCGGTTGGGGATCAGCCCCAGCATTTT. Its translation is CASSQEAVGDQPQHF.

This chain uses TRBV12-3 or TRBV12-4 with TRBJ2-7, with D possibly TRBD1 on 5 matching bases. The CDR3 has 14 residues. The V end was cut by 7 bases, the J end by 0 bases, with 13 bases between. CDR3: CASTRNRNSYEQYF. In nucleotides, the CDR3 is TGTGCCAGCACCCGAAACAGGAACTCCTACGAGCAGTACTTC.

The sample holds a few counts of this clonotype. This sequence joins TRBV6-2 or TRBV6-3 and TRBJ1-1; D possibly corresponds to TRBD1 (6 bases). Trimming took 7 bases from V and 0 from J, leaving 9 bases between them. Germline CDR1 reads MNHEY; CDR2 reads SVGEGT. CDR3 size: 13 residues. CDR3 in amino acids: CASTGALNTEAFF. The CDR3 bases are TGTGCCAGCACGGGGGCCTTGAACACTGAAGCTTTCTTT.

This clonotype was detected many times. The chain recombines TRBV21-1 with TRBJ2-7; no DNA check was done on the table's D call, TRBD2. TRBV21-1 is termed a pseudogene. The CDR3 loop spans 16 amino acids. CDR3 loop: CASSKGERGSSYEQYF. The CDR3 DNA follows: TGTGCCAGCAGCAAAGGCGAGAGGGGCAGCTCCTACGAGCAGTACTTC.

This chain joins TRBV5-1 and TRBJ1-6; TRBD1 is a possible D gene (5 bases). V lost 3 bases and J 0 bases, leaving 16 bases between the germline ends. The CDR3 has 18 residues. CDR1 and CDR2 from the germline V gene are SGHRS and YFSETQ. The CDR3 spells CASSSRPTDSSYNSPLHF. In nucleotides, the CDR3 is TGCGCCAGCAGCTCACGCCCGACAGATAGCTCCTATAATTCACCCCTCCACTTT.

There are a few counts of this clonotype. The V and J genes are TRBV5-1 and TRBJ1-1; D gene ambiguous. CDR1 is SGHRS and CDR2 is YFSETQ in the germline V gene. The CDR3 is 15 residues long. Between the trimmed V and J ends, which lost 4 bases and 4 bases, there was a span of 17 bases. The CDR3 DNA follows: TGCGCCAGCAGCCCGCCCGTGGGGTTCGGCACTGAAGCTTTCTTT. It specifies CASSPPVGFGTEAFF. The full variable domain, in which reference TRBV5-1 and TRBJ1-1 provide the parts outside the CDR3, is KAGVTQTPRYLIKTRGQQVTLSCSPISGHRSVSWYQQTPGQGLQFLFEYFSETQRNKGNFPGRFSGRQFSNSRSEMNVSTLELGDSALYLCASSPPVGFGTEAFFGQGTRLTVV.

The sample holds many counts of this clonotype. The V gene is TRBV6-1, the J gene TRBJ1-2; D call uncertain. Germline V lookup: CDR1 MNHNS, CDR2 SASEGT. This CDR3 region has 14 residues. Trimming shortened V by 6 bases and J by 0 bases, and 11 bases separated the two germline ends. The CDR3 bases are TGTGCCAGCAGCCCCGGCGGAGCTAACTATGGCTACACCTTC. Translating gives CASSPGGANYGYTF.

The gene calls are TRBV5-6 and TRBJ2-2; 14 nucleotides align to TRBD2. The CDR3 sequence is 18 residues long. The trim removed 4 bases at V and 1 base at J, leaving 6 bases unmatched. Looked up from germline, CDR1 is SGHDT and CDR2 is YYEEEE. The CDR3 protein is CASSLTSGGAENTGELFF. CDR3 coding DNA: TGTGCCAGCAGCCTGACTAGCGGGGGGGCCGAGAACACCGGGGAGCTGTTTTTT.

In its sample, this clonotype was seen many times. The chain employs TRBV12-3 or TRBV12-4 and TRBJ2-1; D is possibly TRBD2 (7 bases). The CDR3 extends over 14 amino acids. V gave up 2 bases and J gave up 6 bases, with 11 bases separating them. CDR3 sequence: CASSLRGGGNEQFF. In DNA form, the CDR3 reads TGTGCCAGCAGTTTAAGAGGGGGGGGCAATGAGCAGTTCTTC.

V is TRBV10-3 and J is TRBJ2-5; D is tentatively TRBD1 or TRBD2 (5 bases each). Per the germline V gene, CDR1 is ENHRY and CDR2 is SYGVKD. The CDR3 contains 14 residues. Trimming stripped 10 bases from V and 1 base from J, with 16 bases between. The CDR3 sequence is CATGLSGTQETQYF. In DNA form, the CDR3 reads TGTGCCACAGGACTTAGTGGGACCCAAGAGACCCAGTACTTC.

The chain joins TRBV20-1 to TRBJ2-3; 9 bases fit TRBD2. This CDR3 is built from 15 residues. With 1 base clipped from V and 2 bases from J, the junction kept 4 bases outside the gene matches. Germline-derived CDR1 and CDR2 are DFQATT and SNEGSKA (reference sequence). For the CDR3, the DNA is TGCAGTGCTAGAGTCAGCGGGGGGTCCACAGATACGCAGTATTTT. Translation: CSARVSGGSTDTQYF.

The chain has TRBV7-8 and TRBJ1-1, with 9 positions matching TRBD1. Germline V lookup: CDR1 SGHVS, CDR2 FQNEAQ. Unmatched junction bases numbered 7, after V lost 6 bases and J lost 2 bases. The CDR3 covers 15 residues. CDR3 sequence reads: CASREDRGSNTEAFF. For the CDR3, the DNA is TGTGCCAGCAGGGAGGACAGGGGCTCAAACACTGAAGCTTTCTTT.

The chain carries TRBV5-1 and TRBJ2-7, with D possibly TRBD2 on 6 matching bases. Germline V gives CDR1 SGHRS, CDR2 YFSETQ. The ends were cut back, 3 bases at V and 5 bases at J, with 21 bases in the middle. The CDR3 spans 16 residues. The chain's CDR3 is CASSSGVSGGSHEQYF. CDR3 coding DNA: TGCGCCAGCAGCTCGGGGGTTAGTGGCGGTAGTCACGAGCAGTACTTC.

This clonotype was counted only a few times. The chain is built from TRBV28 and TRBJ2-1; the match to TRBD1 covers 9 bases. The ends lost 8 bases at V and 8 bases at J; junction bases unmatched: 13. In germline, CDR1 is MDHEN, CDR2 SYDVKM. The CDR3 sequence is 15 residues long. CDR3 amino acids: CASHSRGQGRDEQFF. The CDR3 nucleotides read TGTGCCAGCCACTCCAGGGGACAGGGTAGGGATGAGCAGTTCTTC.

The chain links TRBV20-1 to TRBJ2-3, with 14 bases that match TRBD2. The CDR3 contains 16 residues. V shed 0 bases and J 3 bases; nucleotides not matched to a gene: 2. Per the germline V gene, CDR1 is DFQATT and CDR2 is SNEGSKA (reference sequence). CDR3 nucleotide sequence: TGCAGTGCTAGAGAGGGACTAGCGGGGGCTACAGATACGCAGTATTTT. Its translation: CSAREGLAGATDTQYF.

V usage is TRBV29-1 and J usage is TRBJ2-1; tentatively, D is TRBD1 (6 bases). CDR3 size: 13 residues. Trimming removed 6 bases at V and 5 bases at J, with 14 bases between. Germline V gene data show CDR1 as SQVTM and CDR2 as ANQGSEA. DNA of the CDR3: TGCAGCGTGAAGACAGGATTCCACAATGAGCAGTTCTTC. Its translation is CSVKTGFHNEQFF.

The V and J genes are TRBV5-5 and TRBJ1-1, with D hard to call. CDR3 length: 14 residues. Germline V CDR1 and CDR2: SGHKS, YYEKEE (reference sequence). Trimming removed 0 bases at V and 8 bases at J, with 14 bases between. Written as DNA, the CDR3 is TGTGCCAGCAGCTTGGAGGTCCACTTTGGAGAAGCTTTCTTT. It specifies CASSLEVHFGEAFF.

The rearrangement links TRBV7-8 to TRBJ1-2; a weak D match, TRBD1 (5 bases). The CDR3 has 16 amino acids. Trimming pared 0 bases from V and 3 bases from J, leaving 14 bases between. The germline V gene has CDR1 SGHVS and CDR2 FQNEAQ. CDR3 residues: CASSLASWGRDYGYTF. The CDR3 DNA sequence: TGTGCCAGCAGCTTAGCGTCTTGGGGGAGGGACTATGGCTACACCTTC.